This TCR beta chain came from a study of T cells in Graves' hyperthyroidism and ophthalmopathy. Absence of ophthalmopathy progression within 18 months defined stable Graves' hyperthyroidism. The PBMCs had their origin in 10 ml of fresh peripheral blood. V was clipped by 5 bases and J by 3 bases, with 13 bases between them. The CDR3 extends over 14 amino acids. In germline, CDR1 is SGHTA, CDR2 FQGNSA. This clonotype occurred many times. As yet, its antigen is unknown. The investigators amplified TCR beta CDR3 regions from RNA transcripts. Using the HTBI primer set, a first-round RT-PCR was run on the TCR CDR3. TCRdb passed the multiplex PCR reads through MiXCR, listing each CDR3 protein once. The sample lists roughly 720,000 distinct CDR3 sequences, 15% to 20% occurring once. Study results and limitations: Blood held most thyroid clonotypes expanded above 0.001 frequency.

The clonotype was recovered from a man aged 50 to 59 with Graves' hyperthyroidism. J is TRBJ1-1 and V is TRBV7-2; possible D gene TRBD1, 5 bases. Sequenced sample: blood. CDR3 amino acids: CASSPRGEDTEAFF. CDR3 nucleotide sequence: TGTGCCAGCAGCCCCCGGGGGGAGGACACTGAAGCTTTCTTT.